These 3 T cell receptor beta chains were sequenced from one sample in a study of T-cell memory formation after mild COVID-19. TCRdb passed the 5' RACE reads through MiXCR, listing each CDR3 protein once. The data hold approximately 290,000 distinct CDR3 sequences, with 8.2% observed a single time. Sequencing used PBMCs or a T cell subset sorted from them (not recorded which). The receptors shown here come from a man younger than 30 who had mild COVID-19 (a few samples of this study predate the infection). Cell type and time point are not known.

The rearrangement links TRBV6-6 to TRBJ1-2, with D unclear. The length of the CDR3 is 11 residues. Trimming removed 3 bases from V and 8 bases from J, with 7 bases in between. The V gene's germline CDR1 is MNHNY and CDR2 SVGAGI (reference sequence). In DNA, the CDR3 is TGTGCCAGCAGTTATGGTAGCGGCTACACCTTC. This gives the protein CASSYGSGYTF.

The table lists this clonotype with a few counts. The chain recombines TRBV7-9 with TRBJ1-1; D is uncertain. The germline V and J ends were trimmed by 5 bases and 0 bases, with 13 bases remaining between them. CDR3 size: 15 residues. The germline V gene encodes CDR1 SEHNR and CDR2 FQNEAQ (reference sequence). CDR3 amino acids: CASSPRLGMNTEAFF. In DNA, the CDR3 is TGTGCCAGCAGCCCCCGTTTGGGAATGAACACTGAAGCTTTCTTT.

This clonotype turned up a few times. Here the CDR3 DNA reads TGTGCCACCAGTGACCGGGACAGCTCCTACAATGAGCAGTTCTTC. It translates to CATSDRDSSYNEQFF. The chain links TRBV24-1 to TRBJ2-1; TRBD1 aligns across 7 bases. The V gene's germline CDR1 is KGHDR and CDR2 SFDVKD. CDR3 length equals 15 residues. The V segment lost 4 bases and the J segment 0 bases; nucleotides outside the gene matches: 2.